A single sample is the source of the 2 T cell receptor beta chains below, sequenced in a study of identifying expanded T cells in peripheral blood. Sequencing used immunoSEQ multiplex PCR; TCRdb keeps in-frame clones, though not all of them. The top ten clones hold roughly 5.9% of a sample with about 90,000 clones, approximately 83% of them seen once. Sequenced material: blood. These receptors all stem from a person aged 18 to 75 in good health.

The chain employs TRBV20-1 and TRBJ2-7, with D uncertain. V was clipped by 6 bases and J by 3 bases, with 9 bases between them. The CDR3 runs to 11 residues. Per the germline V gene, CDR1 is DFQATT and CDR2 is SNEGSKA (reference sequence). CDR3: CSARLSYEQYF. CDR3 coding DNA: TGCAGTGCCCGACTGAGCTACGAGCAGTACTTC.

In nucleotides, the CDR3 is TGTGCCAGCAGTGCGAAGGGGATGAACACTGAAGCTTTCTTT. This gives the protein CASSAKGMNTEAFF. The V gene is TRBV6-1, the J gene TRBJ1-1; weak D call: TRBD1 (5 bases). Per germline, CDR1 MNHNS and CDR2 SASEGT. V lost 4 bases and J 0 bases, leaving 9 bases between the germline ends. This CDR3 is built from 14 residues.